This entry lists 8 T cell receptor beta chains sequenced from one sample in a study of Graves' ophthalmopathy and Graves' hyperthyroidism. RNA served as the template for amplifying TCR beta CDR3 regions. HTBI-primed first-round RT-PCR preceded second-round multiplex PCR. TCRdb reanalysed the multiplex PCR reads using MiXCR and keeps one entry per CDR3 protein. This table has hundreds of thousands of distinct CDR3 sequences, about 21% appearing once. Sequenced: peripheral blood. These TCRs come from a young woman with stable Graves' hyperthyroidism.

In this sample, this clonotype turned up a few times. This chain uses TRBV6-1 with TRBJ2-5; unclear D gene. Germline V gene sequence: CDR1 MNHNS, CDR2 SASEGT. The ends were cut back, 4 bases at V and 1 base at J, with 13 bases in the middle. This CDR3 contains 15 residues. CDR3 sequence reads: CASSGGRPTQETQYF. CDR3 coding DNA: TGTGCCAGCAGTGGGGGTAGGCCTACCCAAGAGACCCAGTACTTC.

This clonotype has a single count. The rearrangement joins TRBV30 to TRBJ2-7; 8 nucleotides agree with TRBD1. CDR1 GTSNPN and CDR2 SVGIG come from the germline V gene (reference sequence). J gave up 0 bases and V 5 bases, and 6 bases lay outside the gene matches. The CDR3 is made up of 14 amino acids. CDR3 in DNA: TGTGCCTGGTCTCCGGGACAGGACTCCTACGAGCAGTACTTC. Amino acid sequence: CAWSPGQDSYEQYF.

This clonotype was counted at least ten times. The DNA of the CDR3 is TGCAGTGCTAGAGATGGGACAGCCTACGAGCAGTACTTC. This encodes CSARDGTAYEQYF. The rearrangement uses TRBV20-1 and TRBJ2-7, with 7 bases matching TRBD1. From germline, CDR1 is DFQATT and CDR2 SNEGSKA (reference sequence). There are 13 residues in the CDR3. Unmatched junction bases numbered 1, after V lost 0 bases and J lost 2 bases.

This clonotype was seen repeatedly, ten times or more. The chain combines TRBV7-2 with TRBJ2-7, with D perhaps TRBD1 or TRBD2 (5 bases each). Trimming removed 3 bases from V and 6 bases from J, with 15 bases in between. The CDR3 is 14 amino acids. The germline CDR1 and CDR2 sequences are SGHTA and FQGNSA. Here the CDR3 reads CASSFDSRRGEQYF. The CDR3 region has the DNA TGTGCCAGCAGCTTCGACAGCCGTCGGGGCGAGCAGTACTTC. Filled out from reference TRBV7-2 and TRBJ2-7, the complete variable domain reads GAGVSQSPSNKVTEKGKDVELRCDPISGHTALYWYRQSLGQGLEFLIYFQGNSAPDKSGLPSDRFSAERTGGSVSTLTIQRTQQEDSAVYLCASSFDSRRGEQYFGPGTRLTVT.

The V gene is TRBV18, the J gene TRBJ2-7; perhaps TRBD2 as D (5 bases). V was pared by 2 bases and J by 3 bases, with 11 bases between. The CDR3 extends over 14 amino acids. Germline V gene data show CDR1 as KGHSH and CDR2 as LQKENI. The DNA of the CDR3 is TGTGCCAGCTCACCAACAGAGGGAGACTACGAGCAGTACTTC. This encodes CASSPTEGDYEQYF.

This clonotype was seen repeatedly, ten times or more. The chain is built from TRBV30 and TRBJ1-2; the D is unclear. V lost 3 bases to trimming and J lost 8 bases, with 13 bases between them. Germline CDR1 reads GTSNPN; CDR2 reads SVGIG (reference sequence). The CDR3 length is 12 residues. CDR3 amino acids: CAWRVGIGGYTF. CDR3 DNA: TGTGCCTGGAGGGTAGGGATTGGAGGCTACACCTTC.

The chain combines TRBV12-3 or TRBV12-4 with TRBJ1-2, with a tentative D call TRBD1 (5 bases). Deletions cut 6 bases from V and 5 bases from J, with 16 bases between. There are 14 residues in the CDR3. CDR3 in DNA: TGTGCCAGCAGGCGGGGACGGCATATGTATGGCTACACCTTC. Translating it yields CASRRGRHMYGYTF.

This chain links TRBV4-1 with TRBJ2-2, with 9 bases identical to TRBD2. Germline V gene lookup returns CDR1 MGHRA and CDR2 YSYEKL. Unmatched junction bases numbered 14, after V lost 7 bases and J lost 5 bases. The CDR3 runs to 17 residues. The CDR3, as DNA: TGCGCCAGCACCCAGCCCAAACGGGCGGGAGGGACCGGGGAGCTGTTTTTT. Protein product: CASTQPKRAGGTGELFF.